This T cell receptor beta chain comes out of a study of glioma-infiltrating T cells after dendritic cell vaccination. Profiled with immunoSEQ multiplex PCR; TCRdb holds only in-frame clones, not every one. The sample lists more than 95,000 clones, 81% seen once, with approximately 12% in the top ten. This clone was seen a single time. Germline values: CDR1 PRHDT, CDR2 FYEKMQ (reference sequence). The CDR3 sequence is 12 residues long. V was cut by 8 bases and J by 2 bases, with 9 bases left in between. PBMC sampling occurred before vaccination, two weeks after the third dose, and at progression. The rearrangement links TRBV13 to TRBJ1-2; D gene ambiguous. Sequences were derived from blood, sampled before dendritic cell vaccination. The sequence was obtained from a human donor with glioblastoma. The CDR3 region has the DNA TGTGCCAGCGCGGGGAAAAACTATGGCTACACCTTC. It is translated as CASAGKNYGYTF.